The entry below gives a single TCR beta chain sequence along with its context. A J-beta primer mix and a sample-barcoded 5' primer were used in a second PCR of roughly 7 to 12 cycles. TCRdb fed the 5' RACE reads into MiXCR, producing one record per CDR3 protein. The sample gives about 1 million distinct CDR3 sequences, less than 50% of which show up once; 18% is in the top ten. This sample stems from a study of blood T cells in healthy people across ages. The CDR3 has 16 amino acids. V lost 3 bases, J lost 7 bases, and 22 bases lay in between. The germline V gene has CDR1 SGDLS and CDR2 YYNGEE. Material: blood. The chain employs TRBV9 and TRBJ1-1; TRBD1 might be the D (5 bases). This TCR was recovered from a woman aged 60-75 years in good health. The CDR3 bases are TGTGCCAGCAGCGCACGGTGGGGGGGAGGTCGAGATGAAGCTTTCTTT. Translated: CASSARWGGGRDEAFF.